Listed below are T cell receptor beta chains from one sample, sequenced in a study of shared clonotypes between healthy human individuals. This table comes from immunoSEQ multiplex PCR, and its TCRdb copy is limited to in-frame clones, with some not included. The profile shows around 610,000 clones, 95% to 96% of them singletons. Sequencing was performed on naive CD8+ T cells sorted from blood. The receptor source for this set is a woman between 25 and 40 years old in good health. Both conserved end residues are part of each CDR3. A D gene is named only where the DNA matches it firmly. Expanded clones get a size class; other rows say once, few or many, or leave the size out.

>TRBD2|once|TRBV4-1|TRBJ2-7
CASSPGLAGDEQYF
TGCGCCAGCAGCCCGGGACTAGCGGGGGACGAGCAGTACTTC
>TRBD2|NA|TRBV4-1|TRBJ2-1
CASSQEEGLAGGPYNEQFF
TGCGCCAGCAGCCAAGAAGAGGGACTAGCGGGAGGGCCCTACAATGAGCAGTTCTTC
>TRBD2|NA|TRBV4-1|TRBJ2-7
CASSPGVAGSYEQYF
TGCGCCAGCAGCCCCGGGGTAGCGGGAAGCTACGAGCAGTACTTC
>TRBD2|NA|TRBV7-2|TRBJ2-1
CASSLSGGNYNEQFF
TGTGCCAGCAGTTTAAGCGGGGGAAACTACAATGAGCAGTTCTTC
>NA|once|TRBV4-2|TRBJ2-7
CASSQEHRHYEQYF
TGTGCCAGCAGCCAAGAACACAGGCATTACGAGCAGTACTTC
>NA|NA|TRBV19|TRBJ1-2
CASSTPNIYYGYTF
TGTGCCAGTAGTACTCCAAACATATACTATGGCTACACCTTC
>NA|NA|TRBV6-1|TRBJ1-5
CASRAAGSNQPQHF
TGTGCCAGCAGGGCCGCTGGCAGCAATCAGCCCCAGCATTTT
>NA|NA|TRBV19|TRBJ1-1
CASSDLMNTEAFF
TGTGCCAGTAGTGACCTAATGAACACTGAAGCTTTCTTT
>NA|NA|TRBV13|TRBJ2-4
CASSPFAKNIQYF
TGTGCCAGCAGCCCCTTCGCCAAAAACATTCAGTACTTC
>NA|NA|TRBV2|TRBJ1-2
CASRPLGPDGYTF
TGTGCCAGCAGGCCCTTAGGCCCGGATGGCTACACCTTC
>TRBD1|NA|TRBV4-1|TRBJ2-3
CASSQGGDRDTQYF
TGCGCCAGCAGCCAAGGGGGGGACAGGGATACGCAGTATTTT